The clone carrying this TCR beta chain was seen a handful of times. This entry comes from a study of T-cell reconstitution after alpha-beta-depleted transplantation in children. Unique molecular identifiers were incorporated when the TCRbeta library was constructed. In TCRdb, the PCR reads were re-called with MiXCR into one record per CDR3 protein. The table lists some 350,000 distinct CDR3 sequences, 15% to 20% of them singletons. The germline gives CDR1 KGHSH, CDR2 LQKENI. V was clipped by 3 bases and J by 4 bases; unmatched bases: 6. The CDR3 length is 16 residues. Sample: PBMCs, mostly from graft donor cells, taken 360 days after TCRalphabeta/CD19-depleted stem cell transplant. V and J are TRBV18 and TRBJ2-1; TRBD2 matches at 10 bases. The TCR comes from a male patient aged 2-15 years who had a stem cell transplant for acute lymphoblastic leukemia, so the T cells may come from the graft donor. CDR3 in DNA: TGTGCCAGCTCACCGACAACAGCGGGGGGGTACAATGAGCAGTTCTTC. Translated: CASSPTTAGGYNEQFF.